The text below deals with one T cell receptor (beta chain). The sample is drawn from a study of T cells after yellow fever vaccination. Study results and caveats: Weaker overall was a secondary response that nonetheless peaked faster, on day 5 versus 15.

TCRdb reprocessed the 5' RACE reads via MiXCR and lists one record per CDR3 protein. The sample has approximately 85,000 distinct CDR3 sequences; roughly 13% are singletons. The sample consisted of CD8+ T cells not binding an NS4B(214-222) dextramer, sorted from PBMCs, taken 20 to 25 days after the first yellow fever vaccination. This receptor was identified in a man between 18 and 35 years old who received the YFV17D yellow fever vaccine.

The CDR3 loop is CASSLGLAGGPGETQYF. CDR3 in DNA: TGTGCCAGCAGCTTGGGGCTAGCGGGGGGACCGGGGGAGACCCAGTACTTC. The chain is built from TRBV7-2 and TRBJ2-5; TRBD2 aligns across 11 bases. The V gene's germline CDR1 is SGHTA and CDR2 FQGNSA. Losses at the gene ends were 3 bases for V and 5 bases for J; bases not matched to a gene: 11. The CDR3 totals 17 residues.